Below are 31 T cell receptor beta chains sequenced from a single sample in a study of Tregs in tolerant kidney transplant recipients. TCRdb's copy holds only in-frame clones and misses some; the assay was immunoSEQ multiplex PCR. This table lists several thousand clones. Related graft donors supplied nonmyeloablative bone marrow transplants, and mixed chimerism was transient. Sequencing used CD8+ T cells from blood (PBMCs), obtained 12 months after the transplant. The receptors derive from a human patient who received a combined kidney and bone marrow transplant. The T cells may come from the graft donor.

Of note for this clone: Coverage ceases 3 residues before the CDR3 finishes, and the germline J gene fills in the end. The chain links TRBV7-9 to TRBJ2-7; weak D call: TRBD1 (5 bases). Germline assignment: CDR1 SEHNR and CDR2 FQNEAQ (reference sequence). The CDR3 is made up of 13 amino acids. V was pared by 5 bases and J by 4 bases, with 12 bases between. CDR3 residues: CASSPQGFYEQYF. The part of the CDR3 DNA that was read is TGTGCCAGCAGCCCCCAGGGTTTTTACGAG.

A note on this clone: Sequencing ends 3 residues short of the CDR3 end; the germline J gene provides the rest. The chain has TRBV10-3 and TRBJ1-5; weak D call: TRBD1 (5 bases). CDR3 length: 14 residues. V was clipped by 3 bases and J by 4 bases, with 10 bases between them. Germline values: CDR1 ENHRY, CDR2 SYGVKD. CDR3 in amino acids: CAISDPGLNQPQHF. The sequenced part of the CDR3 DNA is TGTGCCATCAGTGATCCGGGACTGAATCAGCCC.

A remark on this clone: The read terminates 3 residues ahead of where the CDR3 ends, so the germline J gene completes it. This chain joins TRBV30 and TRBJ1-1, with D perhaps matching TRBD1 (5 bases). This CDR3 has 16 residues. Germline loops: CDR1 GTSNPN, CDR2 SVGIG (reference sequence). This chain's CDR3 is CAWGRGREGSGYEAFF. The sequenced CDR3 bases are TGTGCCTGGGGTAGGGGCCGGGAGGGGTCGGGCTACGAG.

A remark on this clone: The observed sequence ends 3 residues before the CDR3 terminus, with the missing tail filled in from the germline J gene. V is TRBV4-2 and J is TRBJ2-7, with 8 nucleotides matching TRBD2. The CDR3 is 14 residues long. The V segment lost 4 bases and the J segment 0 bases; nucleotides outside the gene matches: 2. Germline CDR1 is LGHNA and CDR2 is YNFKEQ. The DNA read from the CDR3 is TGTGCCAGCAGCCTTAGCGGGACCTCCTACGAG. This translates into CASSLSGTSYE. The CDR3 in its entirety is CASSLSGTSYEQYF.

On this clone: The CDR3 extends 3 residues past the end of the read, so its final part is completed from the germline J gene. The chain combines TRBV29-1 with TRBJ2-1; weak D call: TRBD2 (6 bases). Looked up from germline, CDR1 is SQVTM and CDR2 is ANQGSEA. The CDR3 sequence is 12 residues long. V dropped 7 bases and J dropped 8 bases, with 15 bases sitting between them. The sequenced CDR3 bases are TGCAGCGGTACCGGGACTCCCCATGAG. Protein product: CSGTGTPHE. The CDR3, in full, reads CSGTGTPHEQFF.

Worth noting for this clone: Read data end 3 residues before the CDR3 end; the end is taken from the germline J gene. This sequence joins TRBV4-2 and TRBJ2-7; 8 nucleotides agree with TRBD2. The CDR3 spans 16 residues. Trimming cost V 2 bases and J 1 base; bases outside gene matches: 7. Germline V lookup: CDR1 LGHNA, CDR2 YNFKEQ. CDR3 DNA (partial): TGTGCCAGCAGCCAACTACTAGCGGAACCTTCCTACGAG. This gives the protein CASSQLLAEPSYE. The complete CDR3 protein is CASSQLLAEPSYEQYF.

A word on this clone: The read ends 3 residues shy of where the CDR3 ends; the end is completed using the germline J gene. V gene TRBV5-3 combines with J gene TRBJ2-1; 10 bases match TRBD1. TRBV5-3 is an ORF; its function is uncertain. The CDR3 totals 19 residues. V shed 2 bases and J 2 bases; nucleotides not matched to a gene: 13. The CDR3 loop reads CARSLLPRDRGTPYNEQFF. CDR3 bases read: TGTGCCAGAAGCTTACTTCCCCGGGACAGGGGCACGCCCTACAATGAG.

Comments on this clone: Read data end 3 residues before the CDR3 end; the end is taken from the germline J gene. The chain links TRBV7-2 to TRBJ2-5; D uncertain. The CDR3 is 11 residues long. Germline loops: CDR1 SGHTA, CDR2 FQGNSA. CDR3 DNA (partial): TGTGCCAGCAGCTTTAGCTCCACC. As protein: CASSFSST. The CDR3, in full, reads CASSFSSTQYF.

Note on this clone: The read gets to within 3 residues of the CDR3 end, and the germline J gene fills in the rest. The J gene is TRBJ2-1, the V gene TRBV29-1; 9 bases agree with TRBD2. CDR1 and CDR2 from the germline V gene are SQVTM and ANQGSEA. This CDR3 region has 12 residues. V lost 7 bases to trimming and J lost 8 bases; unmatched junction nucleotides: 6. This CDR3 is CSAGLASYEQFF. The sequenced part of the CDR3 DNA is TGCAGCGCGGGACTAGCATCCTATGAG.

CDR3 region: CATNPGRADRSYEQYF. CDR3 DNA, as far as it was read: TGTGCCACCAACCCTGGGAGAGCGGACCGCTCCTACGAG. This chain uses TRBV28 with TRBJ2-7; a weak D match, TRBD2 (5 bases). The read ends 3 residues before the CDR3 terminus; that terminus is restored from the germline J gene. Between the trimmed V and J ends, which lost 10 bases and 0 bases, there was a span of 22 bases. The CDR3 has 16 residues. Looked up from germline, CDR1 is MDHEN and CDR2 is SYDVKM. Looking up the rest from reference TRBV28 and TRBJ2-7 gives the full variable domain: DVKVTQSSRYLVKRTGEKVFLECVQDMDHENMFWYRQDPGLGLRLIYFSYDVKMKEKGDIPEGYSVSREKKERFSLILESASTNQTSMYLCATNPGRADRSYEQYFGPGTRLTVT.

The CDR3 loop reads CASSLGAQGNNEQFF. The CDR3 DNA, read in part, is TGTGCCAGCAGCTTGGGCGCGCAGGGAAACAATGAG. This chain links TRBV5-6 with TRBJ2-1, with D perhaps matching TRBD1 (5 bases). The CDR3 end lies 3 residues beyond the end of the read and is filled in from the germline J gene. Germline assignment: CDR1 SGHDT and CDR2 YYEEEE. The CDR3 runs to 15 residues. Deletions cut 0 bases from V and 5 bases from J, with 12 bases between.

As concerns this clone: The sequenced fragment ends 3 residues before the CDR3 boundary, so the rest is inferred from the germline J gene. This chain connects TRBV5-6 to TRBJ2-7; 11 bases fit TRBD2. Germline CDR1 is SGHDT and CDR2 is YYEEEE. V shed 0 bases, J shed 1 base, and the junction held 0 bases outside the gene matches. This CDR3 has 15 residues. CDR3 residues: CASSLGTSGSYEQYF. Partial CDR3 DNA: TGTGCCAGCAGCTTGGGGACTAGCGGGTCCTACGAG.

About this clone: The read stops 3 residues short of the end of the CDR3; the missing end is completed from the germline J gene. The chain recombines TRBV29-1 with TRBJ2-7; D is possibly TRBD2 (5 bases). With 4 bases removed from V and 3 bases from J, the gap between germline ends came to 10 bases. Germline CDR1 reads SQVTM; CDR2 reads ANQGSEA. The CDR3 is made up of 12 amino acids. The CDR3 bases that were read are TGCAGCGTTGCGACTATGGGCTACGAG. It yields the protein CSVATMGYE. The whole CDR3 reads CSVATMGYEQYF.

In the case of this clone: The read stops 3 residues short of the end of the CDR3; the missing end is completed from the germline J gene. This chain uses TRBV4-1 with TRBJ2-1; D gene unclear. Trimming took off 0 bases at V and 4 bases at J, with 4 bases between the two ends. Germline V gives CDR1 MGHRA, CDR2 YSYEKL. The CDR3 totals 13 residues. The covered CDR3 bases are TGCGCCAGCAGCCAAGACCCGTACAATGAG. It yields the protein CASSQDPYNE. The entire CDR3 is CASSQDPYNEQFF.

In regard to this clone: The read falls 3 residues short of the CDR3 end, and the missing part is taken from the germline J gene. The V and J genes are TRBV5-1 and TRBJ2-5; TRBD1 matches at 10 bases. From germline, CDR1 is SGHRS and CDR2 YFSETQ. The V and J ends lost 0 bases and 6 bases, in that order; junction bases with no gene match: 14. The CDR3 sequence is 18 residues long. CDR3 residues: CASSLGGSGQGVWKTQYF. The sequenced part of the CDR3 DNA is TGCGCCAGCAGCTTGGGAGGGTCCGGACAGGGGGTTTGGAAGACC.

Note on this clone: The CDR3 extends 3 residues past the end of the read, so its final part is completed from the germline J gene. The V call is TRBV29-1, the J call TRBJ2-3; TRBD2 might be the D (6 bases). This CDR3 is 14 amino acids long. CDR1 is SQVTM, CDR2 ANQGSEA, per germline. V was shortened by 1 base and J by 6 bases, with 14 bases between the two germline ends. CDR3 residues: CSVEGTMGRDTQYF. The covered CDR3 bases are TGCAGCGTTGAAGGGACAATGGGGAGGGATACG.

In regard to this clone: The observed sequence ends 3 residues before the CDR3 terminus, with the missing tail filled in from the germline J gene. The chain has TRBV18 and TRBJ2-1, with 12 bases fitting TRBD2. CDR3 size: 16 residues. Germline CDR1 and CDR2: KGHSH and LQKENI. V gave up 5 bases and J gave up 0 bases; unmatched junction bases: 2. The CDR3 is CASSTSGGSSYNEQFF. Incomplete CDR3 DNA: TGTGCCAGCTCAACTAGCGGGGGGAGCTCCTACAATGAG. Supplemented by reference TRBV18 and TRBJ2-1, the full variable domain reads NAGVMQNPRHLVRRRGQEARLRCSPMKGHSHVYWYRQLPEEGLKFMVYLQKENIIDESGMPKERFSAEFPKEGPSILRIQQVVRGDSAAYFCASSTSGGSSYNEQFFGPGTRLTVL.

About this clone itself: The CDR3 goes on 3 residues after the read ends, and that part is filled in from the germline J gene. V usage is TRBV19 and J usage is TRBJ2-1, with 8 bases that match TRBD2. Germline V lookup: CDR1 LNHDA, CDR2 SQIVND (reference sequence). The CDR3 length is 16 residues. V shed 3 bases, J shed 2 bases, and the junction held 6 bases outside the gene matches. Partial CDR3 DNA: TGTGCCAGTAGTATCTGGAGCGGGAGTACCTACAATGAG. Its translation is CASSIWSGSTYNE. Given in full, the CDR3 is CASSIWSGSTYNEQFF.

CDR3 DNA, as far as it was read: TGCGCCAGCAGCTTGGGACTAGCGCAAACCTACAATGAG. Amino acid sequence: CASSLGLAQTYNE. The entire CDR3 sequence reads CASSLGLAQTYNEQFF. The chain recombines TRBV5-1 with TRBJ2-1; 8 nucleotides align to TRBD2. The missing CDR3 end, 3 residues past where the read stops, is filled in from the germline J gene. V shed 0 bases and J 2 bases; nucleotides not matched to a gene: 4. Germline V lookup: CDR1 SGHRS, CDR2 YFSETQ. The CDR3 consists of 16 residues.

In the case of this clone: The read halts 3 residues ahead of the CDR3 end, with the missing end drawn from the germline J gene. The chain is built from TRBV19 and TRBJ2-7; 8 bases align to TRBD1. This CDR3 has 14 residues. Per germline, CDR1 LNHDA and CDR2 SQIVND (reference sequence). The junction had 5 bases not matched to a gene; V was cut back by 6 bases and J by 1 base. CDR3 DNA (partial): TGTGCCAGTAGGCCGGGACAGGAGTCCTACGAG. It is translated as CASRPGQESYE. The CDR3 in its entirety is CASRPGQESYEQYF.

With respect to this clone: The read is 3 residues too short to cover the CDR3 end, so that end is filled in from the germline J gene. V is TRBV4-1 and J is TRBJ2-7; TRBD2 aligns across 10 bases. This CDR3 comprises 14 residues. V gave up 1 base and J gave up 4 bases; unmatched junction bases: 1. CDR1 and CDR2 (germline): MGHRA, YSYEKL. The DNA read from the CDR3 is TGCGCCAGCAGCCAAGCTAGCGGGAGTTACGAG. Residues: CASSQASGSYE. The whole CDR3 region reads CASSQASGSYEQYF.

Details on this clone: The read gets to within 3 residues of the CDR3 end, and the germline J gene fills in the rest. V gene TRBV6-2 or TRBV6-3 combines with J gene TRBJ2-1; 9 bases fit TRBD1. V lost 7 bases to trimming and J lost 1 base; unmatched junction nucleotides: 8. Germline CDR1 MNHEY, CDR2 SVGEGT. This CDR3 region has 16 residues. Partial CDR3 DNA: TGTGCCAGCACCCTGGGGACAGGGTTTTCCTACAATGAG. It yields the protein CASTLGTGFSYNE. The whole CDR3 reads CASTLGTGFSYNEQFF.

Concerning this clone itself: The sequenced fragment ends 3 residues before the CDR3 boundary, so the rest is inferred from the germline J gene. V usage is TRBV2 and J usage is TRBJ2-4, with 7 bases aligning to TRBD1. This CDR3 comprises 16 residues. Germline CDR1 SNHLY, CDR2 FYNNEI. V trimming: 6 bases; J trimming: 0 bases; junction bases outside the gene matches: 8. The CDR3 reads CASRGTVHLAKNIQYF. Partial CDR3 DNA: TGTGCCAGCAGAGGGACAGTTCACCTAGCCAAAAACATT.

Notes on this clone: The read comes to an end 3 residues before the CDR3 does, leaving the germline J gene to fill in the end. The V and J genes are TRBV18 and TRBJ2-3; D not certain. The germline CDR1 and CDR2 sequences are KGHSH and LQKENI. V was trimmed by 0 bases and J by 0 bases, leaving 25 bases between them. This CDR3 has 21 amino acids. Partial CDR3 DNA: TGTGCCAGCTCACCACCCTTAAAGGGCCACCATGATTACCTTAGCACAGATACG. Translation: CASSPPLKGHHDYLSTDT. The complete CDR3 sequence is CASSPPLKGHHDYLSTDTQYF.

With respect to this clone: The read terminates 3 residues before the CDR3 end, so the remaining end is supplied by the germline J gene. The J gene is TRBJ2-7, the V gene TRBV5-5; no clear D gene. Germline V gene data show CDR1 as SGHKS and CDR2 as YYEKEE (reference sequence). The germline V and J ends were trimmed by 2 bases and 4 bases, with 7 bases remaining between them. The CDR3 is 12 amino acids. The sequenced part of the CDR3 DNA is TGTGCCAGCAGCTTCTTCGGGTACGAG. This gives the protein CASSFFGYE. The full CDR3 protein is CASSFFGYEQYF.

A remark on this clone: The read ends 3 residues early relative to the CDR3; the germline J gene fills the gap. The chain joins TRBV29-1 to TRBJ1-2, with D possibly matching TRBD1 (6 bases). This CDR3 region has 14 residues. Trimming removed 3 bases from V and 2 bases from J, with 13 bases in between. The germline gives CDR1 SQVTM, CDR2 ANQGSEA. This chain's CDR3 is CSVDPSGENYGYTF. Incomplete CDR3 DNA: TGCAGCGTTGATCCCTCAGGGGAGAACTATGGC.

Remarks on this clone: The sequenced fragment ends 3 residues before the CDR3 boundary, so the rest is inferred from the germline J gene. The J gene is TRBJ2-3, the V gene TRBV6-4; D may be TRBD1 (6 bases). This CDR3 has 14 amino acids. CDR1 is MRHNA and CDR2 is SNTAGT in the germline V gene. Trimming removed 6 bases from V and 1 base from J, with 11 bases in between. CDR3 bases read: TGTGCCAGCAGCGCAGAGGGGGGCACAGATACG. The encoded protein is CASSAEGGTDT. The full-length CDR3 reads as CASSAEGGTDTQYF.

Measured by frequency, this clone is medium-sized. With the read ending 3 residues before the CDR3 end, the germline J gene is used to fill in that end. The chain links TRBV7-8 to TRBJ2-7; D call uncertain. V was pared by 0 bases and J by 2 bases, with 5 bases between. Germline-derived CDR1 and CDR2 are SGHVS and FQNEAQ. The CDR3 covers 13 residues. The covered CDR3 bases are TGTGCCAGCAGCTTAGCTATAGCCTACGAG. As protein: CASSLAIAYE. The whole CDR3 sequence is CASSLAIAYEQYF.

This clone counts as medium-sized by frequency. The observed sequence ends 3 residues before the CDR3 terminus, with the missing tail filled in from the germline J gene. The chain is built from TRBV30 and TRBJ2-6, with 12 bases lining up with TRBD2. From germline, CDR1 is GTSNPN and CDR2 SVGIG (reference sequence). The V and J ends lost 3 bases and 1 base, in that order; junction bases with no gene match: 7. The CDR3 totals 18 residues. CDR3 bases read: TGTGCCTGGAGGGACCGGCTAGCGGGAGGGTCTGGGGCCAACGTC. Translated: CAWRDRLAGGSGANV. The full-length CDR3 reads as CAWRDRLAGGSGANVLTF.

On this clone itself: The sequence runs out 3 residues before the end of the CDR3; the remainder is reconstructed from the germline J gene. The J gene is TRBJ2-3, the V gene TRBV7-2, with D unresolved. The CDR3 spans 14 residues. Per the germline V gene, CDR1 is SGHTA and CDR2 is FQGNSA. V was shortened by 0 bases and J by 7 bases, with 11 bases between the two germline ends. Partial CDR3 DNA: TGTGCCAGCAGCTTAGCTGAGGTGAAAAATACG. It encodes CASSLAEVKNT. In full, the CDR3 reads CASSLAEVKNTQYF. The full variable domain, rest sourced from reference TRBV7-2 and TRBJ2-3, is GAGVSQSPSNKVTEKGKDVELRCDPISGHTALYWYRQSLGQGLEFLIYFQGNSAPDKSGLPSDRFSAERTGGSVSTLTIQRTQQEDSAVYLCASSLAEVKNTQYFGPGTRLTVL.

As to this clone: The missing CDR3 end, 3 residues past where the read stops, is filled in from the germline J gene. The chain recombines TRBV5-1 with TRBJ2-7, with D perhaps TRBD1 (6 bases). The V end was cut by 4 bases, the J end by 5 bases, with 16 bases between. This CDR3 comprises 14 residues. CDR1 is SGHRS and CDR2 is YFSETQ in the germline V gene. CDR3 DNA, as far as it was read: TGCGCCAGCAGCCTCCGACAGGAACCCCACGAG. It encodes CASSLRQEPHE. The full-length CDR3 reads as CASSLRQEPHEQYF. Looking up the rest from reference TRBV5-1 and TRBJ2-7 gives the full variable domain: KAGVTQTPRYLIKTRGQQVTLSCSPISGHRSVSWYQQTPGQGLQFLFEYFSETQRNKGNFPGRFSGRQFSNSRSEMNVSTLELGDSALYLCASSLRQEPHEQYFGPGTRLTVT.